There are a few counts of the clone carrying this TCR beta chain. Its antigen is not known. The sample originates from a study of metastatic and nonmetastatic thyroid tumors. Study-level information: Malignant and benign thyroid patients had repertoires compared in peripheral blood and tumor or nodule tissue.

TCRdb re-clonotyped the PCR reads via MiXCR. The data show about 4,700 clones, around 25% seen once. Study conclusions and caveats: Across blood and tumor, TCR beta diversity in malignant thyroid tumors was reportedly significantly higher than in benign nodules.

All patients reached thyroid surgery having received no treatment beforehand. This CDR3 comprises 15 residues. Trimming at V came to 6 bases and at J to 4 bases, leaving 9 bases not matched to a gene. CDR1 and CDR2 from the germline V gene are MNHNS and SASEGT. This receptor was obtained from a male donor with papillary thyroid cancer or a benign thyroid nodule (not recorded which). Some clones in this sample may be carry-over from other donors' samples. This chain joins TRBV6-1 and TRBJ2-5, with 9 bases aligning to TRBD1. The sequenced material came from tumor tissue. As DNA, the CDR3 is TGTGCCAGCAGCGCCGGGACAGGGAAAATAGAGACCCAGTACTTC. Its protein is CASSAGTGKIETQYF.